Presented here are 30 T cell receptor beta chains from one specimen sequenced in a study of blood T cell repertoires in COVID-19. Clones were sequenced by immunoSEQ multiplex PCR, and TCRdb holds only the in-frame ones, with some missing. Among hundreds of thousands of clones listed, roughly 88% were seen once. Sample: peripheral blood. The source of these receptors is a man older than 75 with acute or convalescent COVID-19.

V is TRBV29-1 and J is TRBJ1-2; 7 bases align to TRBD1. The CDR3 consists of 13 residues. Germline V gives CDR1 SQVTM, CDR2 ANQGSEA. V shed 3 bases, J shed 5 bases, and the junction held 6 bases outside the gene matches. The CDR3 sequence is CSVERQGAYGYTF. CDR3 DNA sequence: TGCAGCGTTGAGAGACAGGGCGCTTATGGCTACACCTTC.

V is TRBV19 and J is TRBJ1-2; D unresolved. V lost 7 bases, J lost 2 bases, and 11 bases lay in between. The CDR3 sequence is 13 residues long. Germline values: CDR1 LNHDA, CDR2 SQIVND (reference sequence). CDR3 bases: TGTGCCAGTACCCAGTGGAGGAACTATGGCTACACCTTC. The encoded protein is CASTQWRNYGYTF.

The V gene is TRBV5-8, the J gene TRBJ1-5; D gene ambiguous. Germline CDR1 is SGHTS and CDR2 is YDEGEE. The CDR3 runs to 12 residues. Deletions cut 4 bases from V and 5 bases from J, with 7 bases between. DNA for the CDR3: TGTGCCAGCAGCATGAGAGATCAGCCCCAGCATTTT. As protein: CASSMRDQPQHF. The complete variable domain, with remaining parts taken from reference TRBV5-8 and TRBJ1-5, reads EAGVTQSPTHLIKTRGQQATLRCSPISGHTSVYWYQQALGLGLQFLLWYDEGEERNRGNFPPRFSGRQFPNYSSELNVNALELEDSALYLCASSMRDQPQHFGDGTRLSIL.

This chain connects TRBV19 to TRBJ1-2; TRBD1 matches at 10 bases. Germline V gene data show CDR1 as LNHDA and CDR2 as SQIVND (reference sequence). The CDR3 totals 15 residues. V shed 6 bases and J 0 bases; nucleotides not matched to a gene: 4. The CDR3 protein is CASSGTGASNYGYTF. The CDR3, as DNA: TGTGCCAGTAGCGGGACAGGGGCGTCTAACTATGGCTACACCTTC. Combining the CDR3 with reference TRBV19 and TRBJ1-2 gives the whole variable domain DGGITQSPKYLFRKEGQNVTLSCEQNLNHDAMYWYRQDPGQGLRLIYYSQIVNDFQKGDIAEGYSVSREKKESFPLTVTSAQKNPTAFYLCASSGTGASNYGYTFGSGTRLTVV.

This rearrangement joins TRBV5-6 to TRBJ1-1, with 7 bases lining up with TRBD1. The CDR3 consists of 14 residues. The J segment lost 5 bases and the V segment lost 4 bases, leaving 8 bases of the junction unmatched. Looked up from germline, CDR1 is SGHDT and CDR2 is YYEEEE. The CDR3 loop is CASSKPTGRTEAFF. CDR3 DNA sequence: TGTGCCAGCAGCAAGCCGACAGGGCGGACTGAAGCTTTCTTT.

This clone occurred a few times. The chain couples TRBV7-2 to TRBJ1-5; maybe TRBD1 (6 bases). The CDR3 totals 17 residues. Germline V gives CDR1 SGHTA, CDR2 FQGNSA. Between the trimmed V and J ends, which lost 1 base and 2 bases, there was a span of 15 bases. Here the CDR3 DNA reads TGTGCCAGCAGCTTAGTACTAGGGGGGGGCGGCAATCAGCCCCAGCATTTT. It encodes CASSLVLGGGGNQPQHF.

The chain recombines TRBV6-2 or TRBV6-3 with TRBJ1-2; D may be TRBD1 (5 bases). Per the germline V gene, CDR1 is MNHEY and CDR2 is SVGEGT. The CDR3 loop spans 13 amino acids. Trimming shortened V by 6 bases and J by 4 bases, and 12 bases separated the two germline ends. The CDR3 region has the DNA TGTGCCAGCAGCTCCGGGACTTTCTATGGCTACACCTTC. Encoded protein: CASSSGTFYGYTF.

The chain couples TRBV5-1 to TRBJ2-6; D is possibly TRBD2 (6 bases). V was clipped by 0 bases and J by 1 base, with 8 bases between them. Per the germline V gene, CDR1 is SGHRS and CDR2 is YFSETQ. There are 16 residues in the CDR3. The CDR3 DNA sequence: TGCGCCAGCAGCTTGGCCGGGGGATCTGGGGCCAACGTCCTGACTTTC. Translated, it gives CASSLAGGSGANVLTF. Full variable domain (rest looked up from reference TRBV5-1 and TRBJ2-6): KAGVTQTPRYLIKTRGQQVTLSCSPISGHRSVSWYQQTPGQGLQFLFEYFSETQRNKGNFPGRFSGRQFSNSRSEMNVSTLELGDSALYLCASSLAGGSGANVLTFGAGSRLTVL.

The V call is TRBV29-1, the J call TRBJ2-7; 8 nucleotides agree with TRBD1. The ends lost 1 base at V and 5 bases at J; junction bases unmatched: 10. Germline CDR1 and CDR2: SQVTM and ANQGSEA. The CDR3 consists of 15 residues. The CDR3 reads CSVEGRQGAFNEQYF. The DNA for the CDR3 is TGCAGCGTTGAAGGGAGGCAGGGGGCTTTCAACGAGCAGTACTTC.

The V and J genes are TRBV7-3 and TRBJ1-6, with D uncertain. The germline V gene has CDR1 SGHTA and CDR2 FQGTGA. Trimming took off 4 bases at V and 0 bases at J, with 16 bases between the two ends. The CDR3 covers 18 residues. The CDR3 region is CASSSPGLLSSYNSPLHF. The CDR3, as DNA: TGTGCCAGCAGCTCCCCAGGACTACTGAGCTCCTATAATTCACCCCTCCACTTT.

The chain couples TRBV10-3 to TRBJ2-1; 13 bases agree with TRBD2. This CDR3 comprises 17 residues. Germline lookup yields CDR1 ENHRY and CDR2 SYGVKD. V lost 1 base to trimming and J lost 2 bases; unmatched junction nucleotides: 2. The DNA of the CDR3 is TGTGCCATCAGTGAGTGGACTAGCGGGAGCGCCTACAATGAGCAGTTCTTC. Protein product: CAISEWTSGSAYNEQFF.

Of note for this clone: Additional DNA sequences in this sample encode the identical CDR3. The rearrangement joins TRBV2 to TRBJ1-5; D possibly corresponds to TRBD1 (6 bases). The V gene lost 7 bases and the J gene lost 5 bases, with 15 bases spanning the gap. This CDR3 comprises 14 residues. CDR1 and CDR2 (germline): SNHLY, FYNNEI. This CDR3 reads CASKRGGGDQPQHF. The CDR3, as DNA: TGTGCCAGCAAAAGGGGAGGGGGGGATCAGCCCCAGCATTTT.

The rearrangement joins TRBV19 to TRBJ2-5, with 7 positions matching TRBD2. The V segment lost 1 base and the J segment 5 bases; nucleotides outside the gene matches: 7. CDR1 LNHDA and CDR2 SQIVND come from the germline V gene (reference sequence). The CDR3 length is 15 residues. The CDR3 spells CASSIGGGPGETQYF. CDR3 DNA sequence: TGTGCCAGTAGTATAGGCGGGGGACCGGGGGAGACCCAGTACTTC.

The chain links TRBV4-1 to TRBJ2-7; D unresolved. The germline V gene has CDR1 MGHRA and CDR2 YSYEKL. Trimming left V 0 bases short and J 1 base short, with 7 bases between. CDR3 length equals 14 residues. The CDR3 coding sequence is TGCGCCAGCAGCCAAGAGAGGTCGTCCTACGAGCAGTACTTC. Translating gives CASSQERSSYEQYF.

This rearrangement joins TRBV9 to TRBJ2-2; TRBD1 agrees at 10 bases. Losses at the gene ends were 4 bases for V and 3 bases for J; bases not matched to a gene: 6. Germline V gives CDR1 SGDLS, CDR2 YYNGEE. This CDR3 has 16 residues. Written as DNA, the CDR3 is TGTGCCAGCAGCACCATCGGGACAGGGGACACCGGGGAGCTGTTTTTT. Protein: CASSTIGTGDTGELFF.

This clone was detected only a few times. The chain carries TRBV7-3 and TRBJ2-2, with 12 bases that match TRBD2. Losses at the gene ends were 4 bases for V and 7 bases for J; bases not matched to a gene: 4. The CDR3 runs to 15 residues. Germline lookup yields CDR1 SGHTA and CDR2 FQGTGA. CDR3 sequence (DNA): TGTGCCAGCAGCTCGGGACTAGCGGGTCGCGGGGAGCTGTTTTTT. It is translated as CASSSGLAGRGELFF.

V gene TRBV5-4 combines with J gene TRBJ1-1; weak D call: TRBD1 (5 bases). Germline V CDR1 and CDR2: SGHNT, YYREEE (reference sequence). Trimming took 4 bases from V and 2 from J, leaving 12 bases between them. The CDR3 extends over 14 amino acids. The CDR3 bases are TGTGCCAGCAGCACCAGACAGTTTAACACTGAAGCTTTCTTT. Translating it yields CASSTRQFNTEAFF.

This chain joins TRBV5-4 and TRBJ2-1; TRBD2 matches 10 bases. This CDR3 has 15 amino acids. V dropped 4 bases and J dropped 4; count of bases not matched to a gene: 5. CDR1 is SGHNT and CDR2 is YYREEE in the germline V gene (reference sequence). The CDR3 sequence is CASSPSGGVYNEQFF. The CDR3 DNA follows: TGTGCCAGCAGCCCTAGCGGGGGCGTGTACAATGAGCAGTTCTTC.

The chain recombines TRBV5-6 with TRBJ2-5; 8 bases align to TRBD1. The CDR3 loop spans 15 amino acids. Germline V gene data show CDR1 as SGHDT and CDR2 as YYEEEE. Trimming at V came to 3 bases and at J to 1 base, leaving 5 bases not matched to a gene. The CDR3, as DNA: TGTGCCAGCAGCTCCGGGACAGGAATCCAAGAGACCCAGTACTTC. Its protein is CASSSGTGIQETQYF.

The chain has TRBV25-1 and TRBJ2-7; 7 bases map to TRBD1. This CDR3 spans 15 amino acids. Per germline, CDR1 MGHDK and CDR2 SYGVNS. The junction had 8 bases not matched to a gene; V was cut back by 4 bases and J by 2 bases. CDR3 DNA: TGTGCCAGCAGTGCCTTTGGGACAGCCACCTACGAGCAGTACTTC. This codes for CASSAFGTATYEQYF.

The chain has TRBV7-2 and TRBJ2-1; TRBD2 is a possible D gene (7 bases). The CDR3 loop spans 15 amino acids. Per germline, CDR1 SGHTA and CDR2 FQGNSA. V was clipped by 1 base and J by 9 bases, with 16 bases between them. This CDR3 is CASSLGGGRDTEQFF. In DNA form, the CDR3 reads TGTGCCAGCAGCTTAGGCGGGGGCCGGGATACTGAGCAGTTCTTC.

The chain recombines TRBV5-6 with TRBJ1-5; 7 bases are a match to TRBD1. CDR1 is SGHDT, CDR2 YYEEEE, per germline. J gave up 0 bases and V 4 bases, and 10 bases lay outside the gene matches. The CDR3 totals 17 residues. CDR3 sequence: CASSHRQGLYSNQPQHF. The CDR3 nucleotides read TGTGCCAGCAGCCACCGACAGGGCCTTTATAGCAATCAGCCCCAGCATTTT.

This clone was observed a handful of times. The chain couples TRBV7-9 to TRBJ1-3; the match to TRBD1 covers 7 bases. The CDR3 contains 15 residues. Germline V gene sequence: CDR1 SEHNR, CDR2 FQNEAQ (reference sequence). V gave up 2 bases and J gave up 2 bases; unmatched junction bases: 3. CDR3 sequence reads: CASSLSQGAGNTIYF. In DNA, the CDR3 is TGTGCCAGCAGCTTATCTCAGGGGGCTGGAAACACCATATATTTT.

This clone was recorded a few times. The V gene is TRBV19, the J gene TRBJ1-1; D perhaps matches TRBD1 (6 bases). The germline gives CDR1 LNHDA, CDR2 SQIVND (reference sequence). V was clipped by 7 bases and J by 4 bases, with 22 bases between them. The CDR3 consists of 16 residues. The CDR3 nucleotides are TGTGCCAGTATAGGGGGGGGCCTCGGCGCTGGCACTGAAGCTTTCTTT. Translating gives CASIGGGLGAGTEAFF.

This rearrangement joins TRBV18 to TRBJ2-7; 8 nucleotides agree with TRBD1. The germline CDR1 and CDR2 sequences are KGHSH and LQKENI. The CDR3 has 15 residues. The ends lost 3 bases at V and 0 bases at J; junction bases unmatched: 4. The CDR3 protein is CASSPRDRNSYEQYF. The CDR3 DNA follows: TGTGCCAGCTCACCTCGGGACAGGAACTCCTACGAGCAGTACTTC.

This clone was seen just once. The chain's CDR3 is CSSVSQLNTEAFF. CDR3 coding DNA: TGCAGCTCAGTCTCGCAGTTGAACACTGAAGCTTTCTTT. This chain connects TRBV29-1 to TRBJ1-1; D not resolved. V was clipped by 8 bases and J by 0 bases, with 13 bases between them. The length of the CDR3 is 13 residues. Germline CDR1 is SQVTM and CDR2 is ANQGSEA.

This clone has a single count. V usage is TRBV7-2 and J usage is TRBJ2-4; 7 nucleotides align to TRBD2. The CDR3 sequence is 16 residues long. Germline V gene lookup returns CDR1 SGHTA and CDR2 FQGNSA. V trimming: 0 bases; J trimming: 6 bases; junction bases outside the gene matches: 8. The CDR3, as DNA: TGTGCCAGCAGCTTAGCGCTGGTCGGGAGGTTAAACATTCAGTACTTC. Protein product: CASSLALVGRLNIQYF.

This clone was counted once. This chain uses TRBV15 with TRBJ1-5, with a possible D match to TRBD1 (6 bases). CDR3 length: 14 amino acids. Germline V gene sequence: CDR1 LNHNV, CDR2 YYDKDF (reference sequence). The V end was cut by 5 bases, the J end by 3 bases, with 11 bases between. The CDR3: CATSDRLDNQPQHF. Here the CDR3 DNA reads TGTGCCACCAGCGACAGGTTGGACAATCAGCCCCAGCATTTT.

The gene calls are TRBV4-1 and TRBJ1-4, with D unclear. The V and J ends lost 5 bases and 0 bases respectively, with 13 bases between them. Germline-derived CDR1 and CDR2 are MGHRA and YSYEKL. The CDR3 is made up of 16 amino acids. The CDR3 loop is CASSDVRAPTNEKLFF. For the CDR3, the DNA is TGCGCCAGCAGCGATGTGAGGGCGCCAACTAATGAAAAACTGTTTTTT.

The chain has TRBV13 and TRBJ2-4; D unclear. Germline V gene lookup returns CDR1 PRHDT and CDR2 FYEKMQ (reference sequence). V was clipped by 1 base and J by 1 base, with 2 bases between them. The CDR3 covers 13 residues. CDR3 residues: CASSLAAKNIQYF. The CDR3 bases are TGTGCCAGCAGCTTAGCGGCCAAAAACATTCAGTACTTC.